The 24 T cell receptor beta chains given below trace back to one sample, sequenced in a study of neurological immune-mediated disorders. TCRdb used MiXCR to reprocess the 5' RACE reads, holding one entry per CDR3 protein. The data contain tens of thousands of distinct CDR3 sequences, roughly 3.2% of them singletons. Sequences were obtained from PBMCs. The receptor source for this set is a man in his forties or fifties with multiple sclerosis.

This clonotype was counted ten times or more. The rearrangement links TRBV5-1 to TRBJ1-1; no definite D call. Germline CDR1 is SGHRS and CDR2 is YFSETQ. V was shortened by 0 bases and J by 4 bases, with 13 bases between the two germline ends. CDR3 length equals 15 residues. The CDR3 DNA reads as TGCGCCAGCAGCTTGGTCTACCTCAAAGCCACTGAAGCTTTCTTT. It encodes CASSLVYLKATEAFF.

The sample holds many counts of this clonotype. J is TRBJ2-7 and V is TRBV9, with a possible D match to TRBD2 (6 bases). This CDR3 is 14 amino acids long. Germline CDR1 SGDLS, CDR2 YYNGEE. V was clipped by 7 bases and J by 4 bases, with 18 bases between them. In nucleotides, the CDR3 is TGTGCCAGCGACGTGGATGGGCGGGGATACGAGCAGTACTTC. This codes for CASDVDGRGYEQYF.

This clonotype was detected ten times or more. This sequence joins TRBV7-9 and TRBJ1-3; D is ambiguous. The V end lost 6 bases, the J end lost 9 bases, and 9 bases lay between the germline ends. Per germline, CDR1 SEHNR and CDR2 FQNEAQ (reference sequence). The CDR3 extends over 11 amino acids. The chain's CDR3 is CASSVVSTIYF. The CDR3 nucleotides read TGTGCCAGCAGTGTCGTTAGCACCATATATTTT.

Many counts were recorded for this clonotype. The genes are TRBV7-8 and TRBJ2-6; the D gene could be TRBD1 or TRBD2 (6 bases each). V lost 3 bases and J 2 bases, leaving 11 bases between the germline ends. This CDR3 comprises 16 residues. CDR1 and CDR2 from the germline V gene are SGHVS and FQNEAQ. The CDR3 spells CASSFPGGTGANVLTF. For the CDR3, the DNA is TGTGCCAGCAGCTTCCCCGGGGGCACTGGGGCCAACGTCCTGACTTTC.

This clonotype was seen at least ten times. This chain's CDR3 is CSAKKSGNSYNEQFF. For the CDR3, the DNA is TGCAGTGCTAAGAAGAGCGGGAACTCCTACAATGAGCAGTTCTTC. J is TRBJ2-1 and V is TRBV20-1; 7 nucleotides line up with TRBD2. V lost 4 bases to trimming and J lost 0 bases; unmatched junction nucleotides: 6. The length of the CDR3 is 15 residues. From germline, CDR1 is DFQATT and CDR2 SNEGSKA (reference sequence).

This clonotype was seen ten or more times. This chain joins TRBV7-2 and TRBJ2-3; TRBD2 is a possible D gene (5 bases). Between the trimmed V and J ends, which lost 7 bases and 4 bases, there was a span of 18 bases. CDR3 size: 15 residues. CDR1 and CDR2 from the germline V gene are SGHTA and FQGNSA. DNA for the CDR3: TGTGCCAGCACCCTCTATCGGCTGGACTCAGATACGCAGTATTTT. Amino acids: CASTLYRLDSDTQYF.

This clonotype showed up many times. This chain joins TRBV6-5 and TRBJ2-7; D is unclear. The CDR3 is 14 amino acids. V lost 5 bases and J 4 bases, leaving 15 bases between the germline ends. Germline assignment: CDR1 MNHEY and CDR2 SVGAGI. The CDR3 loop is CASSPRALGYEQYF. CDR3 sequence (DNA): TGTGCCAGCAGTCCCCGGGCTCTTGGGTACGAGCAGTACTTC.

This clonotype was counted ten times or more. The V and J genes are TRBV5-1 and TRBJ2-4; the D gene is possibly TRBD1 (6 bases). V was clipped by 0 bases and J by 6 bases, with 10 bases between them. The CDR3 runs to 14 residues. Per the germline V gene, CDR1 is SGHRS and CDR2 is YFSETQ. DNA of the CDR3: TGCGCCAGCAGCTTGGGCAGGGGTGGAAACATTCAGTACTTC. Protein sequence: CASSLGRGGNIQYF.

This clonotype was seen at least ten times. The rearrangement links TRBV11-2 to TRBJ2-6; a weak D match, TRBD1 (5 bases). The CDR3 extends over 17 amino acids. Trimming removed 5 bases from V and 0 bases from J, with 14 bases in between. Germline CDR1 reads SGHAT; CDR2 reads FQNNGV. CDR3 bases: TGTGCCAGCAGCCCCCCGGCAAGGGGCTCTGGGGCCAACGTCCTGACTTTC. Translated, it gives CASSPPARGSGANVLTF.

This clonotype was counted ten times or more. The genes are TRBV20-1 and TRBJ2-1; 9 bases map to TRBD2. V gave up 6 bases and J gave up 7 bases; unmatched junction bases: 10. The CDR3 runs 14 residues. The germline V gene has CDR1 DFQATT and CDR2 SNEGSKA (reference sequence). CDR3 residues: CSARLSGGKNEQFF. The CDR3, as DNA: TGCAGTGCCAGACTAAGCGGGGGGAAGAATGAGCAGTTCTTC.

In this sample, this clonotype turned up many times. The rearrangement joins TRBV6-2 or TRBV6-3 to TRBJ2-1; either TRBD1 or TRBD2 may supply D (6 bases each). This CDR3 spans 17 amino acids. The V gene lost 0 bases and the J gene lost 0 bases, with 12 bases spanning the gap. CDR1 and CDR2 from the germline V gene are MNHEY and SVGEGT. The CDR3 DNA is TGTGCCAGCAGTTACTCCGGGGGCCGGAGCTCCTACAATGAGCAGTTCTTC. Protein sequence: CASSYSGGRSSYNEQFF.

This clonotype came up many times. The J gene is TRBJ2-3, the V gene TRBV20-1; unclear D gene. The CDR3 is 12 amino acids. V was pared by 0 bases and J by 3 bases, with 4 bases between. Germline CDR1 is DFQATT and CDR2 is SNEGSKA (reference sequence). CDR3 sequence: CSARDGTDTQYF. The CDR3, as DNA: TGCAGTGCTAGAGATGGTACAGATACGCAGTATTTT.

At least ten counts were recorded for this clonotype. The chain employs TRBV7-6 and TRBJ2-7, with TRBD2 identical over 9 bases. The CDR3 is 15 residues long. After removal of 1 base from V and 5 bases from J, the junction contained 6 bases not matched to a gene. CDR1 is SGHVS, CDR2 FNYEAQ, per germline. The chain's CDR3 is CASSLGSGSVHEQYF. In nucleotides, the CDR3 is TGTGCCAGCAGCTTAGGTAGCGGGAGTGTCCACGAGCAGTACTTC.

This clonotype was observed at least ten times. The V call is TRBV3-1, the J call TRBJ2-2; weak D call: TRBD1 (6 bases). The CDR3 sequence is 13 residues long. V shed 4 bases and J shed 7 bases, with 10 bases lying between them. Germline V gives CDR1 LGHDT, CDR2 YNNKEL (reference sequence). CDR3 sequence (DNA): TGTGCCAGCAGCCTCTCGGACAGCGGGGAGCTGTTTTTT. Translated, it gives CASSLSDSGELFF.

Many counts were recorded for this clonotype. The chain carries TRBV5-1 and TRBJ2-3; 14 nucleotides align to TRBD2. Per the germline V gene, CDR1 is SGHRS and CDR2 is YFSETQ. CDR3 length: 19 amino acids. With V trimmed by 4 bases and J by 0 bases, 10 bases remained unmatched. CDR3 amino acids: CASSPRPTSGRASTDTQYF. CDR3 nucleotide sequence: TGCGCCAGCAGCCCGCGCCCGACTAGCGGGAGGGCTAGCACAGATACGCAGTATTTT.

This clonotype was seen at least ten times. The rearrangement links TRBV5-1 to TRBJ1-1; TRBD1 agrees at 12 bases. Per the germline V gene, CDR1 is SGHRS and CDR2 is YFSETQ. Unmatched junction bases numbered 10, after V lost 4 bases and J lost 6 bases. CDR3 size: 16 residues. DNA for the CDR3: TGCGCCAGCAGCCCCCCGGGACAGGGGGCGTTTGCTGAAGCTTTCTTT. Translated: CASSPPGQGAFAEAFF.

In this sample, this clonotype turned up many times. V is TRBV25-1 and J is TRBJ2-5, with D uncertain. The V end was cut by 6 bases, the J end by 5 bases, with 7 bases between. Germline values: CDR1 MGHDK, CDR2 SYGVNS. The CDR3 length is 11 residues. As DNA, the CDR3 is TGTGCCAGCAGCGTTGTCGAGACCCAGTACTTC. Protein sequence: CASSVVETQYF.

This clonotype was observed at least ten times. V and J are TRBV5-1 and TRBJ2-5; 7 positions agree with TRBD1. CDR3 length equals 15 residues. Germline loops: CDR1 SGHRS, CDR2 YFSETQ. The trim removed 0 bases at V and 5 bases at J, leaving 7 bases unmatched. CDR3 coding DNA: TGCGCCAGCAGCTTGGAGCAGGGGGAGTACGAGACCCAGTACTTC. Encoded protein: CASSLEQGEYETQYF.

As concerns this clonotype: Given a much more abundant clone one base away, this may be a read error. The V and J genes are TRBV3-1 and TRBJ2-5; perhaps TRBD1 as D (6 bases). Germline V CDR1 and CDR2: LGHDT, YNNKEL (reference sequence). The CDR3 covers 15 residues. The CDR3 reads CASSQAQARGENQYF. DNA of the CDR3: TGTGCCAGCAGCCAAGCGCAGGCCAGGGGAGAGAACCAGTACTTC.

This clonotype was seen at least ten times. The V gene is TRBV4-2, the J gene TRBJ1-3; 8 bases match TRBD1. The CDR3 totals 12 residues. Per the germline V gene, CDR1 is LGHNA and CDR2 is YNFKEQ. After removal of 4 bases from V and 16 bases from J, the junction contained 9 bases not matched to a gene. The DNA for the CDR3 is TGTGCCAGCAGCCCTGCCTGGACAGGGTTGTATTTT. It encodes CASSPAWTGLYF.

This clonotype was counted ten times or more. The chain employs TRBV5-1 and TRBJ1-2; 9 bases agree with TRBD1. Germline CDR1 SGHRS, CDR2 YFSETQ. With V trimmed by 3 bases and J by 5 bases, 5 bases remained unmatched. CDR3 length: 14 amino acids. CDR3 loop: CASSYQTGGYGYTF. CDR3 DNA sequence: TGCGCCAGCAGCTATCAGACAGGGGGTTATGGCTACACCTTC.

This clonotype was found many times. V and J are TRBV3-1 and TRBJ2-3; weak D call: TRBD2 (6 bases). The V gene's germline CDR1 is LGHDT and CDR2 YNNKEL (reference sequence). V gave up 6 bases and J gave up 1 base, with 8 bases separating them. CDR3 length: 13 residues. CDR3 loop: CASSGGGTDTQYF. In DNA form, the CDR3 reads TGTGCCAGCAGTGGCGGGGGCACAGATACGCAGTATTTT.

This clonotype was recorded at least ten times. The rearrangement uses TRBV10-3 and TRBJ2-4, with D unresolved. The CDR3 is made up of 16 amino acids. CDR1 is ENHRY and CDR2 is SYGVKD in the germline V gene. With 0 bases removed from V and 0 bases from J, the gap between germline ends came to 9 bases. Written as DNA, the CDR3 is TGTGCCATCAGTGAGTCCCCGCACATAGCCAAAAACATTCAGTACTTC. Protein sequence: CAISESPHIAKNIQYF.

The sample holds many counts of this clonotype. This chain uses TRBV9 with TRBJ2-3; TRBD2 matches 8 bases. Losses at the gene ends were 1 base for V and 2 bases for J; bases not matched to a gene: 6. CDR3 size: 16 residues. CDR1 and CDR2 (germline): SGDLS, YYNGEE. CDR3 protein: CASSVTSGGFTDTQYF. The CDR3 DNA follows: TGTGCCAGCAGCGTAACCAGCGGGGGATTCACAGATACGCAGTATTTT.